This T cell receptor beta chain is from a study of shared clonotypes between healthy human individuals. Study-level information: The people who gave samples were a couple of women and three men aged 18 to 49.

The germline CDR1 and CDR2 sequences are ENHRY and SYGVKD. The CDR3 loop spans 14 amino acids. V was pared by 6 bases and J by 2 bases, with 13 bases between. General observations from the study: Larger richness was generally estimated for naive than memory subsets. Sorted-subset samples were not fully sequenced, rarefaction indicated.

Turning to this clone: Its target is not known.

In the original analysis: There were no quality scores in the junction-only immunoSEQ sequences, so filtering differed. The data were produced by immunoSEQ multiplex PCR, yet TCRdb's version contains in-frame clones alone and is incomplete. V and J calls and clone size come straight from that table; D and trimming were deduced from the DNA. The sample contains more than 1,200,000 clones, 98% to 99% of which appear only once. The clonotype comes from a man aged 25-45 years in good health. V usage is TRBV10-3 and J usage is TRBJ2-5; possibly TRBD2 for D (7 bases). Sequencing was performed on naive CD4+ T cells sorted from blood. Subset meaning: CD45RA+ positively selected. The CDR3 spells CAIRAGAAQETQYF. The CDR3 DNA sequence: TGTGCCATCAGGGCGGGGGCCGCACAAGAGACCCAGTACTTC.